These 9 T cell receptor beta chains came from one sample sequenced in a study of siplizumab effects on memory and regulatory T cells. Sequenced by immunoSEQ multiplex PCR; TCRdb stores in-frame clones only, minus some. The table shows 100,000 to 110,000 clones, with about nine tenths occurring only once. Sequenced: CD4+ T cells sorted from blood. These receptors were taken from a human donor in good health.

The chain uses TRBV23-1 and TRBJ2-7; the match to TRBD1 covers 10 bases. TRBV23-1 is labeled an ORF, and its function is uncertain. CDR3 size: 18 residues. Trimming took 2 bases from V and 3 from J; bases not matched to a gene: 13. The CDR3: CASSQGPSPGQGNYEQYF. In DNA, the CDR3 is TGCGCCAGCAGTCAAGGACCCTCCCCGGGACAGGGGAACTACGAGCAGTACTTC.

The chain employs TRBV28 and TRBJ2-4; D remains unclear. Trimming took off 5 bases at V and 8 bases at J, with 13 bases between the two ends. The CDR3 loop spans 13 amino acids. The V gene's germline CDR1 is MDHEN and CDR2 SYDVKM. The CDR3 DNA reads as TGTGCCAGCAGTCCCCCCTTCCGGTACATTCAGTACTTC. Protein: CASSPPFRYIQYF.

The CDR3 bases are TGTGCCAGCCGCTCCGGGTTAGCCTCAGATACGCAGTATTTT. Translation gives CASRSGLASDTQYF. The chain is built from TRBV7-3 and TRBJ2-3; D gene uncertain. Germline V gene lookup returns CDR1 SGHTA and CDR2 FQGTGA. The V end lost 8 bases, the J end lost 4 bases, and 16 bases lay between the germline ends. The length of the CDR3 is 14 residues.

This clone has more than one count but fewer than ten. The rearrangement uses TRBV19 and TRBJ1-5; TRBD1 matches at 8 bases. Germline loops: CDR1 LNHDA, CDR2 SQIVND (reference sequence). V shed 5 bases and J 2 bases; nucleotides not matched to a gene: 5. The CDR3 runs to 15 residues. The CDR3 DNA reads as TGTGCCAGTAGTTTACAGGGGGACGGCAATCAGCCCCAGCATTTT. It is translated as CASSLQGDGNQPQHF.

V gene TRBV19 combines with J gene TRBJ1-5, with D perhaps matching TRBD1 (6 bases). The CDR3 contains 14 residues. Trimming pared 7 bases from V and 0 bases from J, leaving 10 bases between. Per the germline V gene, CDR1 is LNHDA and CDR2 is SQIVND (reference sequence). The CDR3 sequence is CASTRGYSNQPQHF. The DNA for the CDR3 is TGTGCCAGTACCAGGGGTTATAGCAATCAGCCCCAGCATTTT.

The J gene is TRBJ2-3, the V gene TRBV5-4; D is perhaps TRBD2 (6 bases). Germline V gene lookup returns CDR1 SGHNT and CDR2 YYREEE (reference sequence). V lost 9 bases and J lost 6, with 17 bases in between. CDR3 length: 13 residues. CDR3 in DNA: TGTGCCATCACGACTGGGGGGTTGGATACGCAGTATTTT. Its protein is CAITTGGLDTQYF.

The chain carries TRBV18 and TRBJ2-5; 10 nucleotides line up with TRBD1. V was clipped by 5 bases and J by 10 bases; unmatched bases: 7. This CDR3 is built from 13 residues. Germline V gene data show CDR1 as KGHSH and CDR2 as LQKENI. CDR3 protein: CASSARDRGDQYF. The CDR3 DNA reads as TGTGCCAGCTCAGCCCGGGACAGGGGAGACCAGTACTTC.

This clone was recorded once. The chain uses TRBV6-5 and TRBJ2-7; 7 nucleotides line up with TRBD1. Germline V CDR1 and CDR2: MNHEY, SVGAGI. Losses at the gene ends were 5 bases for V and 2 bases for J; bases not matched to a gene: 9. The CDR3 extends over 15 amino acids. CDR3 DNA: TGTGCCAGCAGTCCCCTGCGGACAGGTACCTACGAGCAGTACTTC. The encoded protein is CASSPLRTGTYEQYF.

The chain is built from TRBV6-9 and TRBJ1-6, with TRBD1 matching over 9 bases. This CDR3 contains 15 residues. Germline assignment: CDR1 MNHGY and CDR2 SVAAGI. V lost 5 bases, J lost 5 bases, and 4 bases stayed unmatched. The CDR3 bases are TGTGCCAGCAGTCCGACAGGGGGAAATAATTCACCCCTCCACTTT. Its translation is CASSPTGGNNSPLHF.